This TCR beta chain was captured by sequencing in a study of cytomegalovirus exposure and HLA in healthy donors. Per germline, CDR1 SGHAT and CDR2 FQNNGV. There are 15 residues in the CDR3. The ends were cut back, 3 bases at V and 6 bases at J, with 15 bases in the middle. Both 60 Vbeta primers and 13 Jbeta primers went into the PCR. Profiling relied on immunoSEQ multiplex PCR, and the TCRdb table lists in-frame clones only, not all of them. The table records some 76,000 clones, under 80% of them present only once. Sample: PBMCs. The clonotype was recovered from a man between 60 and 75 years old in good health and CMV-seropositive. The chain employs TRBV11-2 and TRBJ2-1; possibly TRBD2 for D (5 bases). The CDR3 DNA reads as TGTGCCAGCAGCTTCGAGGACTTTTTCTTCAATGAGCAGTTCTTC. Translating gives CASSFEDFFFNEQFF.